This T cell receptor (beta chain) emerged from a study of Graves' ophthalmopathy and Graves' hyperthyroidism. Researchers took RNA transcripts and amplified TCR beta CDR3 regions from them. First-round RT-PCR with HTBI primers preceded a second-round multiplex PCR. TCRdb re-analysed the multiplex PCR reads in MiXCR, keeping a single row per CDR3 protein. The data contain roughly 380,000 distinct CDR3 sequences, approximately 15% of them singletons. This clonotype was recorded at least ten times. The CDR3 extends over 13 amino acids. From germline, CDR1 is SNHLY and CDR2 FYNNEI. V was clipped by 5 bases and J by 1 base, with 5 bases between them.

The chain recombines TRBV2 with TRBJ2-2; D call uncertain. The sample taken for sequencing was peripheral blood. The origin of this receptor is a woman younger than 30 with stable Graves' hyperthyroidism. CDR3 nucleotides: TGTGCCAGCAGTACGGTGAACACCGGGGAGCTGTTTTTT. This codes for CASSTVNTGELFF.